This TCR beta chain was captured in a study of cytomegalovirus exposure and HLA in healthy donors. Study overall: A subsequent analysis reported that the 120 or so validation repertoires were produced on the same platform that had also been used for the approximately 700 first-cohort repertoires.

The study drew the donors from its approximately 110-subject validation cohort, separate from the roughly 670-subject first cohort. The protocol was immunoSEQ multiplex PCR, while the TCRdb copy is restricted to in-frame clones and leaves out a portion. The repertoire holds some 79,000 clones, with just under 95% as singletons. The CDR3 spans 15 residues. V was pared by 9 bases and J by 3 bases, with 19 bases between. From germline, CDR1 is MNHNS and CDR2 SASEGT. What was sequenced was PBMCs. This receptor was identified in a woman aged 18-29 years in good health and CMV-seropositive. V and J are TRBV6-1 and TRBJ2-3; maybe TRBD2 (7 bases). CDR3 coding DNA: TGTGCCAGTGCTAAGGGGGGGGGCTGGACAGATACGCAGTATTTT. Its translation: CASAKGGGWTDTQYF.